This entry concerns a single TCR beta chain. This record belongs to a study of T cells expressing NK-cell markers. From its re-call of the 5' RACE reads, TCRdb lists each CDR3 protein once, without DNA. The sample table includes tens of thousands of distinct CDR3 sequences. Germline CDR1 reads PRHDT; CDR2 reads FYEKMQ (reference sequence). This CDR3 has 14 residues. The chain links TRBV13 to TRBJ2-5; as DNA is missing, the TRBD2 call by TCRdb cannot be tested. Sequenced: blood T cells: a sorted CD56 or NKG2C T cell subset, CD4+ or CD8+ T cells, or bulk PBMC T cells (not recorded which). This receptor was taken from a woman between 18 and 70 years old in good health. CDR3 amino acids: CASSSSGRGETQYF. Drawing the rest from reference TRBV13 and TRBJ2-5, the complete variable domain is AAGVIQSPRHLIKEKRETATLKCYPIPRHDTVYWYQQGPGQDPQFLISFYEKMQSDKGSIPDRFSAQQFSDYHSELNMSSLELGDSALYFCASSSSGRGETQYFGPGTRLLVL.